Below are 5 T cell receptor beta chains sequenced from a single sample in a study of T cell responses to AZD1222 COVID-19 vaccine. Method: immunoSEQ multiplex PCR; TCRdb's copy keeps in-frame clones and lacks some. The data show approximately 150,000 clones, 85% to 90% seen once. Material: peripheral blood, obtained on day 0 of AZD1222 vaccination. Receptor source: an adult in good health.

The V gene is TRBV30, the J gene TRBJ1-4; D gene unclear. Per germline, CDR1 GTSNPN and CDR2 SVGIG (reference sequence). This CDR3 comprises 13 residues. Trimming removed 0 bases at V and 5 bases at J, with 7 bases between. The CDR3, as DNA: TGTGCCTGGAGTGTAGACATAAATGAAAAACTGTTTTTT. Its translation: CAWSVDINEKLFF.

The CDR3 protein is CATRLPGLAGGGETQYF. CDR3 DNA: TGTGCCACCAGACTACCCGGACTAGCGGGAGGGGGAGAGACCCAGTACTTC. This chain joins TRBV15 and TRBJ2-5, with 15 bases identical to TRBD2. Per germline, CDR1 LNHNV and CDR2 YYDKDF (reference sequence). The CDR3 runs to 17 residues. The V gene end was trimmed by 6 bases and the J gene end by 4 bases; junction bases not matched to a gene: 9.

This sequence joins TRBV6-5 and TRBJ1-1, with a weak D call TRBD1 (6 bases). CDR3 length: 13 residues. The germline V and J ends were trimmed by 7 bases and 8 bases, with 17 bases remaining between them. Germline CDR1 and CDR2: MNHEY and SVGAGI. CDR3 sequence: CASIATGTYEAFF. Here the CDR3 DNA reads TGTGCCAGCATCGCAACCGGGACATACGAAGCTTTCTTT.

This chain connects TRBV28 to TRBJ1-3; D remains unclear. The CDR3 sequence is 14 residues long. V dropped 6 bases and J dropped 2 bases, with 11 bases sitting between them. Germline CDR1 MDHEN, CDR2 SYDVKM. CDR3 loop: CASSPHGTGNTIYF. CDR3 bases: TGTGCCAGCAGCCCCCATGGTACTGGAAACACCATATATTTT.

The J gene is TRBJ1-2, the V gene TRBV2; D is possibly TRBD1 (5 bases). The CDR3 has 11 amino acids. The V and J ends lost 8 bases and 4 bases respectively, with 8 bases between them. Germline loops: CDR1 SNHLY, CDR2 FYNNEI. The CDR3, as DNA: TGTGCCAGCGGTGGGGCCTATGGCTACACCTTC. It specifies CASGGAYGYTF.